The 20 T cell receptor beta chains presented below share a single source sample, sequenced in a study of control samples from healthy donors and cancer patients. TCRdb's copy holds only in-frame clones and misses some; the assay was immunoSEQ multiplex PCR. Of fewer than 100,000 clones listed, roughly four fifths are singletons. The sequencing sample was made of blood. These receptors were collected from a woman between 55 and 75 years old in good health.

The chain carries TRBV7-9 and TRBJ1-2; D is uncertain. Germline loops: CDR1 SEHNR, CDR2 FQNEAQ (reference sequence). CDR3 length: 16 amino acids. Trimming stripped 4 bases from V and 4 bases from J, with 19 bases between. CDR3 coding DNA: TGTGCCAGCAGCTCCGCTCAGGTCCGACGGATCTATGGCTACACCTTC. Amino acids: CASSSAQVRRIYGYTF.

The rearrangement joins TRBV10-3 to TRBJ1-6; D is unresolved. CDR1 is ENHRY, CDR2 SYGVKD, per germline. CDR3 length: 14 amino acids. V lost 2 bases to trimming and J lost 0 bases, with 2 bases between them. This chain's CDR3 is CAISESSYNSPLHF. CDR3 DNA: TGTGCCATCAGTGAGAGCTCCTATAATTCACCCCTCCACTTT.

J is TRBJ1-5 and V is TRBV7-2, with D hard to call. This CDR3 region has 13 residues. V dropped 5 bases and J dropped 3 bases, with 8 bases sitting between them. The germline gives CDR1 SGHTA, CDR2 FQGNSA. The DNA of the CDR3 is TGTGCCAGCAGCACAACAACCAATCAGCCCCAGCATTTT. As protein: CASSTTTNQPQHF.

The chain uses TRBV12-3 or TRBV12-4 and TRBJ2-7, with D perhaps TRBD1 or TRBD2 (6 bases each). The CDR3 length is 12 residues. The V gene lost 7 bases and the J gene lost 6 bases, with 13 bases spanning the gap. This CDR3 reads CASNRGLGEQYF. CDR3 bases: TGTGCCAGCAATCGGGGGCTAGGCGAGCAGTACTTC.

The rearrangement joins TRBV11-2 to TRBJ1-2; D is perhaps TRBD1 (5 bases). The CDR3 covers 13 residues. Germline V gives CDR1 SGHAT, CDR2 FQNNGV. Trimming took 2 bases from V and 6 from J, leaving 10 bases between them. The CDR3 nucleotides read TGTGCCAGCAGCTTATCTTCCAGGGATGGCTACACCTTC. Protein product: CASSLSSRDGYTF.

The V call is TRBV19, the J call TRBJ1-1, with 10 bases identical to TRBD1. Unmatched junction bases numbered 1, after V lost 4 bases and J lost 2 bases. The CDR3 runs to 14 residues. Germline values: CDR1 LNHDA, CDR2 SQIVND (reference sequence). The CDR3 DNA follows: TGTGCCAGTAGTAGGACAGGGGGAAACACTGAAGCTTTCTTT. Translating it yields CASSRTGGNTEAFF.

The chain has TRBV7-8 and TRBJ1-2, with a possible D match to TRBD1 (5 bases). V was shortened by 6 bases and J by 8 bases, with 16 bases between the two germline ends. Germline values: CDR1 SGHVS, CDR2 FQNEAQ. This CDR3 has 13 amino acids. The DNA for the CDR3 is TGTGCCAGCAGTTGGAGCTATGAGGGGGGCTACACCTTC. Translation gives CASSWSYEGGYTF.

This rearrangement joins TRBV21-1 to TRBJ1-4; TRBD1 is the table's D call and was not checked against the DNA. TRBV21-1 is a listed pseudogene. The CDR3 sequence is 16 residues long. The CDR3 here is CASSGMGAVGNEKLFF. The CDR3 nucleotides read TGTGCCAGCAGCGGAATGGGCGCAGTGGGTAATGAAAAACTGTTTTTT.

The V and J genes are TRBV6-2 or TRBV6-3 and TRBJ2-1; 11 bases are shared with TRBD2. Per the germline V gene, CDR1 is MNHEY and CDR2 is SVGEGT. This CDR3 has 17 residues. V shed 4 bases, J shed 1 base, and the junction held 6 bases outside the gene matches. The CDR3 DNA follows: TGTGCCAGCAGTTCTATAGCGGGAGGGCGGTCCTACAATGAGCAGTTCTTC. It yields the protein CASSSIAGGRSYNEQFF.

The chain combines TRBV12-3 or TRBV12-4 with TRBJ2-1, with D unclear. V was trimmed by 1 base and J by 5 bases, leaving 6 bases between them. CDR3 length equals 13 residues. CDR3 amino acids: CASSLGNNNEQFF. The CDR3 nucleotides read TGTGCCAGCAGTTTAGGGAACAACAATGAGCAGTTCTTC.

CDR3 amino acids: CASSLGLRAFF. The DNA of the CDR3 is TGTGCCAGCAGCTTAGGGCTTAGGGCTTTCTTT. J is TRBJ1-1 and V is TRBV11-2; D gene unclear. Trimming took 1 base from V and 11 from J, leaving 8 bases between them. Germline loops: CDR1 SGHAT, CDR2 FQNNGV. The CDR3 loop spans 11 amino acids. Based on the CDR3 plus reference TRBV11-2 and TRBJ1-1, the full variable domain is EAGVAQSPRYKIIEKRQSVAFWCNPISGHATLYWYQQILGQGPKLLIQFQNNGVVDDSQLPKDRFSAERLKGVDSTLKIQPAKLEDSAVYLCASSLGLRAFFGQGTRLTVV.

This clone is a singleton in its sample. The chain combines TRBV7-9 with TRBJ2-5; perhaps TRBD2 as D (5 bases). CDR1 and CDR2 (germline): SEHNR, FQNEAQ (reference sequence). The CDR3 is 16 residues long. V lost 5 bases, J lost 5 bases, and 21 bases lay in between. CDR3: CASSSGESRLPETQYF. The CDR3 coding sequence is TGTGCCAGCAGCAGTGGGGAGAGTAGACTGCCGGAGACCCAGTACTTC.

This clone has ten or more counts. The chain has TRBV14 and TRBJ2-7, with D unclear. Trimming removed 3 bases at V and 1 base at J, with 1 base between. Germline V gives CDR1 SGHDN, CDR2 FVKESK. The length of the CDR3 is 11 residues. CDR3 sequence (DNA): TGTGCCAGCAGCCAGTCCTACGAGCAGTACTTC. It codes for CASSQSYEQYF. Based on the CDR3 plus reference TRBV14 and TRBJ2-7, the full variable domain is EAGVTQFPSHSVIEKGQTVTLRCDPISGHDNLYWYRRVMGKEIKFLLHFVKESKQDESGMPNNRFLAERTGGTYSTLKVQPAELEDSGVYFCASSQSYEQYFGPGTRLTVT.

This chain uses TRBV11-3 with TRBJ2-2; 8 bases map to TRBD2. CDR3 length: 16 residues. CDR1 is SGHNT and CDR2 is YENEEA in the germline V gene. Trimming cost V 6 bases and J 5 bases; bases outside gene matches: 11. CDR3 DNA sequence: TGTGCCAGCAGGTTTGAGGGCAGCGGGGGAACCGGGGAGCTGTTTTTT. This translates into CASRFEGSGGTGELFF.

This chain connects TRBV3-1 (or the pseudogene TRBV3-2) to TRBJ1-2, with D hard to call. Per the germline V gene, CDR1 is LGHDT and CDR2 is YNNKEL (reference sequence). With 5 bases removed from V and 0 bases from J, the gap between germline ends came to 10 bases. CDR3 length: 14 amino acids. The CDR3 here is CASSAIVANYGYTF. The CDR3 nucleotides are TGTGCCAGCAGCGCCATCGTAGCTAACTATGGCTACACCTTC.

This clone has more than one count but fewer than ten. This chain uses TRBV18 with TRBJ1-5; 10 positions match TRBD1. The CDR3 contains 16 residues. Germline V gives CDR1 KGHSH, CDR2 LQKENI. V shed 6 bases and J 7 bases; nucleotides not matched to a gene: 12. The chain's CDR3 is CASSAGQGGQAQPQHF. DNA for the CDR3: TGTGCCAGCTCTGCTGGACAGGGGGGTCAAGCGCAGCCCCAGCATTTT.

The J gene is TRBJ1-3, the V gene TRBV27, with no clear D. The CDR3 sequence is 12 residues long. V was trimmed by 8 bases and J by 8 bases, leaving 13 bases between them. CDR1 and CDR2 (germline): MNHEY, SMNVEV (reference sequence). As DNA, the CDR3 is TGTGCCAGCGGACTTAACGGGGACACCATATATTTT. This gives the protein CASGLNGDTIYF.

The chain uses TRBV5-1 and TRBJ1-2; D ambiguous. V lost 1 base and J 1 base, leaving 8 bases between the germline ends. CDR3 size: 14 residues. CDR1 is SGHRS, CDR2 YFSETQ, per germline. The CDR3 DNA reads TGCGCCAGCAGCTTGCAGGTTTTTAACTATGGCTACACCTTC. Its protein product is CASSLQVFNYGYTF.

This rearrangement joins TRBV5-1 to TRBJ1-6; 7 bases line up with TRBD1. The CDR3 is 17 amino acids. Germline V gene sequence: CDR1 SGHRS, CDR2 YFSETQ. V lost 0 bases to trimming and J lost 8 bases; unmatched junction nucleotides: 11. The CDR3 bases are TGCGCCAGCAGCTTGGTGACAGGGCGAATGTTGGATTCACCCCTCCACTTT. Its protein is CASSLVTGRMLDSPLHF. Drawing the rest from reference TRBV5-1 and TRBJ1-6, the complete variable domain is KAGVTQTPRYLIKTRGQQVTLSCSPISGHRSVSWYQQTPGQGLQFLFEYFSETQRNKGNFPGRFSGRQFSNSRSEMNVSTLELGDSALYLCASSLVTGRMLDSPLHFGNGTRLTVT.

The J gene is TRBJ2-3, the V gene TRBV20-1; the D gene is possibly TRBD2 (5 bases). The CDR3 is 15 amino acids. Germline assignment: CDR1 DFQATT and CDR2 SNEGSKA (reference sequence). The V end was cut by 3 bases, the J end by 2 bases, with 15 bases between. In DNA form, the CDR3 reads TGCAGTGCTAGTTCGGCGGACTCCCCCACAGATACGCAGTATTTT. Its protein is CSASSADSPTDTQYF.